A single sample gave rise to the 5 T cell receptor beta chains below, sequenced in a study of blood T cells in healthy people across ages. With a J-beta primer mix and a sample-barcoded 5' primer, a second PCR ran roughly 6 to 12 cycles. TCRdb reprocessed the 5' RACE reads via MiXCR and lists one record per CDR3 protein. The sample shows 750,000 or so distinct CDR3 sequences, 20% to 25% of them seen only once. The sample was also reused in another study, on T cells of mothers and their children.

The sample comprised blood. These receptors were taken from a boy under 18 in good health.

This clonotype was detected only a few times. V gene TRBV28 combines with J gene TRBJ2-5, with 10 bases lining up with TRBD1. The trim removed 5 bases at V and 4 bases at J, leaving 4 bases unmatched. This CDR3 spans 14 amino acids. Looked up from germline, CDR1 is MDHEN and CDR2 is SYDVKM. The CDR3 spells CASSETGGAETQYF. For the CDR3, the DNA is TGTGCCAGCAGTGAGACAGGGGGCGCAGAGACCCAGTACTTC. Based on the CDR3 plus reference TRBV28 and TRBJ2-5, the full variable domain is DVKVTQSSRYLVKRTGEKVFLECVQDMDHENMFWYRQDPGLGLRLIYFSYDVKMKEKGDIPEGYSVSREKKERFSLILESASTNQTSMYLCASSETGGAETQYFGPGTRLLVL.

The table lists this clonotype with a few counts. The genes are TRBV20-1 and TRBJ2-5; 9 nucleotides line up with TRBD2. The J call may not be correct, given that the DNA end is closer to TRBJ2-1. CDR3 size: 17 residues. Germline-derived CDR1 and CDR2 are DFQATT and SNEGSKA (reference sequence). The CDR3 reads CSAEEVYSGGPHNEQFF. The CDR3 DNA reads TGCAGTGCTGAAGAGGTCTATAGCGGGGGACCCCACAATGAGCAGTTCTTC.

The chain couples TRBV29-1 to TRBJ2-5; D gene ambiguous. V lost 4 bases, J lost 0 bases, and 9 bases lay in between. The germline gives CDR1 SQVTM, CDR2 ANQGSEA. This CDR3 region has 13 residues. The CDR3 is CSVVEQNQETQYF. The CDR3 DNA reads as TGCAGCGTTGTGGAGCAAAACCAAGAGACCCAGTACTTC.

The chain carries TRBV4-1 and TRBJ1-4, with D perhaps matching TRBD1 (5 bases). Trimming stripped 6 bases from V and 10 bases from J, with 21 bases between. CDR1 and CDR2 (germline): MGHRA, YSYEKL. The CDR3 loop spans 15 amino acids. CDR3 protein: CASRAVGGDGRKLFF. The DNA of the CDR3 is TGCGCCAGCAGGGCGGTGGGAGGGGACGGTAGAAAACTGTTTTTT.

This clonotype was observed a handful of times. The chain uses TRBV14 and TRBJ2-2; D call uncertain. The CDR3 consists of 13 residues. Between the trimmed V and J ends, which lost 0 bases and 5 bases, there was a span of 4 bases. Germline loops: CDR1 SGHDN, CDR2 FVKESK. The CDR3 sequence: CASSQELTGELFF. DNA for the CDR3: TGTGCCAGCAGCCAAGAGTTGACCGGGGAGCTGTTTTTT.